Each of the 27 T cell receptor beta chains below was sequenced from the same sample in a study of identical twins. TCRdb itself ran the 5' RACE reads through MiXCR, one entry per CDR3 protein. Among roughly 350,000 distinct CDR3 sequences, over 9% were seen once, and the ten largest hold approximately 7.5%. These data also formed part of another study, on yellow fever vaccine responses in identical twins.

Sequenced: CD8+ T cells sorted from blood. These receptors came from a woman under 30 in good health.

The rearrangement uses TRBV2 and TRBJ2-7; D uncertain. Germline V gene sequence: CDR1 SNHLY, CDR2 FYNNEI. V lost 3 bases, J lost 4 bases, and 4 bases lay in between. This CDR3 spans 11 amino acids. CDR3 amino acids: CASSDEYEQYV. In nucleotides, the CDR3 is TGTGCCAGCAGTGATGAGTACGAGCAGTACGTC.

This clonotype was seen ten or more times. The DNA of the CDR3 is TGTGCCAGCAGCCCCCATAGCTGGAATGAGCAGTTCTTC. Its protein product is CASSPHSWNEQFF. The chain employs TRBV3-1 and TRBJ2-1; D is unresolved. Germline V gene data show CDR1 as LGHDT and CDR2 as YNNKEL (reference sequence). The CDR3 totals 13 residues. The V end was cut by 4 bases, the J end by 7 bases, with 11 bases between.

The V and J genes are TRBV6-1 and TRBJ2-5, with D maybe TRBD2 (6 bases). There are 13 residues in the CDR3. Trimming removed 10 bases at V and 0 bases at J, with 12 bases between. The germline V gene encodes CDR1 MNHNS and CDR2 SASEGT. This CDR3 reads CATPAGYQETQYF. CDR3 nucleotides: TGTGCCACCCCTGCGGGGTACCAAGAGACCCAGTACTTC.

This clonotype was counted many times. The J gene is TRBJ2-3, the V gene TRBV7-8, with TRBD2 matching over 9 bases. V lost 6 bases and J lost 0; bases outside the gene matches: 1. Germline V gene lookup returns CDR1 SGHVS and CDR2 FQNEAQ. The CDR3 contains 14 residues. This chain's CDR3 is CASRTSGSTDTQYF. The CDR3 nucleotides are TGTGCCAGCAGAACTAGCGGGAGCACAGATACGCAGTATTTT.

V gene TRBV5-1 combines with J gene TRBJ1-2; D is possibly TRBD1 (5 bases). V lost 4 bases and J lost 7, with 14 bases in between. The CDR3 runs 13 residues. Germline values: CDR1 SGHRS, CDR2 YFSETQ. CDR3 residues: CASSGGAPGGYTF. The CDR3 coding sequence is TGCGCCAGCAGCGGTGGGGCGCCGGGTGGCTACACCTTC.

This clonotype was recorded many times. The chain couples TRBV28 to TRBJ2-3; the match to TRBD2 covers 8 bases. The junction had 5 bases not matched to a gene; V was cut back by 5 bases and J by 4 bases. The CDR3 is 14 amino acids. The germline CDR1 and CDR2 sequences are MDHEN and SYDVKM. The CDR3: CASSRGGDPDTQYF. CDR3 nucleotide sequence: TGTGCCAGCAGTCGGGGGGGGGATCCAGATACGCAGTATTTT.

This clonotype has more than one count but fewer than ten. The chain links TRBV7-9 to TRBJ2-7; weak D call: TRBD2 (6 bases). Germline V gives CDR1 SEHNR, CDR2 FQNEAQ (reference sequence). This CDR3 has 14 residues. The ends were cut back, 2 bases at V and 3 bases at J, with 11 bases in the middle. The CDR3 reads CASSLLSSDYEQYF. The CDR3 region has the DNA TGTGCCAGCAGCTTACTTTCTAGCGACTACGAGCAGTACTTC.

The rearrangement uses TRBV2 and TRBJ2-7; D gene uncertain. The V and J ends lost 2 bases and 4 bases respectively, with 6 bases between them. The CDR3 runs to 12 residues. The germline V gene has CDR1 SNHLY and CDR2 FYNNEI. CDR3 sequence reads: CASSEFWYEQYF. CDR3 coding DNA: TGTGCCAGCAGTGAATTCTGGTACGAGCAGTACTTC. Complete variable domain (other parts from reference TRBV2 and TRBJ2-7): EPEVTQTPSHQVTQMGQEVILRCVPISNHLYFYWYRQILGQKVEFLVSFYNNEISEKSEIFDDQFSVERPDGSNFTLKIRSTKLEDSAMYFCASSEFWYEQYFGPGTRLTVT.

The CDR3 here is CASRQGQGGKNEQFF. The CDR3 DNA is TGTGCCAGCAGACAGGGACAGGGAGGAAAAAATGAGCAGTTCTTC. The rearrangement joins TRBV12-3 or TRBV12-4 to TRBJ2-1; 9 bases align to TRBD1. J lost 7 bases, V lost 6 bases, and 10 bases had no gene match. CDR3 length: 15 amino acids.

A remark on this clonotype: A junction boundary mismatches the germline segment, possibly from a read error. The rearrangement links TRBV12-3 or TRBV12-4 to TRBJ2-5; no clear D. The CDR3 has 15 amino acids. The chain's CDR3 is CASSLAPISSETQYF. The CDR3 DNA sequence: TGTGCCAGCAGCTTAGCCCCCATATCGTCAGAGACCCAGTACTTC.

The sample holds many counts of this clonotype. V and J are TRBV6-5 and TRBJ1-1; the D is unclear. Trimming cost V 4 bases and J 1 base, with 7 bases left between them. CDR1 is MNHEY and CDR2 is SVGAGI in the germline V gene. The CDR3 totals 13 residues. The CDR3 bases are TGTGCCAGCAGTTTGAACACGAACACTGAAGCTTTCTTT. It yields the protein CASSLNTNTEAFF.

This clonotype was seen many times. The chain carries TRBV29-1 and TRBJ2-7; TRBD2 agrees at 12 bases. Unmatched junction bases numbered 9, after V lost 1 base and J lost 2 bases. The germline V gene encodes CDR1 SQVTM and CDR2 ANQGSEA. There are 17 residues in the CDR3. CDR3 bases: TGCAGCGTTGAAGCTGGCCTACTAGCGGGAGGAGCCTACGAGCAGTACTTC. Its translation is CSVEAGLLAGGAYEQYF.

This clonotype occurred many times. This rearrangement joins TRBV27 to TRBJ2-7; 15 bases map to TRBD2. V lost 4 bases to trimming and J lost 3 bases; unmatched junction nucleotides: 7. The CDR3 runs to 17 residues. Germline CDR1 MNHEY, CDR2 SMNVEV (reference sequence). The CDR3 here is CASSSGLAGGLDYEQYF. Here the CDR3 DNA reads TGTGCCAGCAGTTCGGGACTAGCGGGAGGTCTAGACTACGAGCAGTACTTC.

In its sample, this clonotype was seen a few times. The chain links TRBV6-5 to TRBJ2-1; D tentatively reads TRBD1 or TRBD2 (5 bases each). The CDR3 covers 17 residues. V was shortened by 3 bases and J by 8 bases, with 23 bases between the two germline ends. The germline V gene has CDR1 MNHEY and CDR2 SVGAGI. The CDR3 region is CASSYGPGRPFSDEQFF. CDR3 DNA: TGTGCCAGCAGTTATGGGCCGGGACGCCCATTCAGCGATGAGCAGTTCTTC.

There are a few counts of this clonotype. The rearrangement joins TRBV14 to TRBJ2-1; possible D gene TRBD2, 6 bases. Germline V gene lookup returns CDR1 SGHDN and CDR2 FVKESK. The CDR3 extends over 13 amino acids. Trimming stripped 2 bases from V and 12 bases from J, with 14 bases between. The CDR3 here is CASSQTGGVGQFF. As DNA, the CDR3 is TGTGCCAGCAGCCAAACCGGGGGAGTGGGGCAGTTCTTC.

In this sample, this clonotype turned up a few times. This chain joins TRBV6-4 and TRBJ2-1; the D is unclear. The CDR3 spans 14 residues. Germline values: CDR1 MRHNA, CDR2 SNTAGT. V lost 3 bases, J lost 2 bases, and 8 bases lay in between. Here the CDR3 reads CASSERATYNEQFF. CDR3 bases: TGTGCCAGCAGTGAAAGGGCCACCTACAATGAGCAGTTCTTC.

The chain has TRBV7-2 and TRBJ2-1; possibly TRBD2 for D (6 bases). The V gene's germline CDR1 is SGHTA and CDR2 FQGNSA. V was clipped by 5 bases and J by 5 bases, with 19 bases between them. The CDR3 runs 16 residues. In nucleotides, the CDR3 is TGTGCCAGCAGCGGCGGGACTCCGCGTATAAACAATGAGCAGTTCTTC. It encodes CASSGGTPRINNEQFF.

This clonotype was observed many times. The CDR3: CASSLAVTGGLDEQFF. CDR3 nucleotides: TGCGCCAGCAGCTTGGCCGTGACGGGAGGGCTAGATGAGCAGTTCTTC. The chain links TRBV5-1 to TRBJ2-1, with 8 bases matching TRBD2. This CDR3 is 16 amino acids long. Germline CDR1 is SGHRS and CDR2 is YFSETQ. The trim removed 0 bases at V and 8 bases at J, leaving 10 bases unmatched.

This chain connects TRBV28 to TRBJ2-7; 11 nucleotides line up with TRBD2. J gave up 2 bases and V 5 bases, and 5 bases lay outside the gene matches. The CDR3 has 15 amino acids. Germline CDR1 is MDHEN and CDR2 is SYDVKM. This chain's CDR3 is CASSIGLAGPYEQYF. CDR3 DNA: TGTGCCAGCAGTATCGGACTAGCGGGCCCCTACGAGCAGTACTTC.

This clonotype was detected many times. The V and J genes are TRBV3-1 and TRBJ1-5; D gene unclear. This CDR3 is 15 amino acids long. Germline CDR1 and CDR2: LGHDT and YNNKEL (reference sequence). Trimming shortened V by 1 base and J by 8 bases, and 15 bases separated the two germline ends. The CDR3 DNA is TGTGCCAGCAGCCAAGGGATCTTTGGGGTCGAGCCCCAGCATTTT. Amino acid sequence: CASSQGIFGVEPQHF.

V is TRBV28 and J is TRBJ1-6; D remains ambiguous. This CDR3 spans 15 amino acids. Trimming cost V 2 bases and J 6 bases, with 11 bases left between them. CDR1 is MDHEN, CDR2 SYDVKM, per germline. DNA for the CDR3: TGTGCCAGCAGTTTACTTCAGGTAGCTAATTCACCCCTCCACTTT. Residues: CASSLLQVANSPLHF.

This clonotype turned up a few times. J is TRBJ2-1 and V is TRBV2, with D tentatively TRBD2 (5 bases). The CDR3 loop spans 15 amino acids. Germline lookup yields CDR1 SNHLY and CDR2 FYNNEI. V shed 7 bases and J shed 9 bases, with 22 bases lying between them. CDR3 sequence reads: CASNQRRLAYVEQFF. CDR3 bases: TGTGCCAGCAACCAAAGGAGGCTAGCATACGTTGAGCAGTTCTTC.

CDR3 sequence (DNA): TGTGCCAGCAGAAGCGGGTATACAGATACGCAGTATTTT. This codes for CASRSGYTDTQYF. The gene calls are TRBV6-1 and TRBJ2-3; tentative D call: TRBD2 (6 bases). Trimming shortened V by 6 bases and J by 3 bases, and 10 bases separated the two germline ends. The CDR3 is 13 residues long. The germline gives CDR1 MNHNS, CDR2 SASEGT.

This clonotype was counted ten times or more. This chain links TRBV28 with TRBJ2-7; D is perhaps TRBD1 (6 bases). Germline V lookup: CDR1 MDHEN, CDR2 SYDVKM. Trimming shortened V by 10 bases and J by 1 base, and 17 bases separated the two germline ends. This CDR3 region has 14 residues. CDR3 bases: TGTGCCACCTATTGCAGGGGTCAATCCTACGAGCAGTACGTC. It yields the protein CATYCRGQSYEQYV.

There are a few counts of this clonotype. The V and J genes are TRBV5-1 and TRBJ2-2; D unresolved. The CDR3 contains 16 residues. Trimming cost V 1 base and J 0 bases, with 10 bases left between them. Germline V gene data show CDR1 as SGHRS and CDR2 as YFSETQ. Here the CDR3 DNA reads TGCGCCAGCAGCTTGTCTTTTGGATCGAACACCGGGGAGCTGTTTTTT. It is translated as CASSLSFGSNTGELFF.

This clonotype occurred a few times. The chain employs TRBV7-9 and TRBJ1-4; 7 bases match TRBD1. V lost 11 bases, J lost 4 bases, and 4 bases stayed unmatched. Germline values: CDR1 SEHNR, CDR2 FQNEAQ (reference sequence). CDR3 length: 12 residues. The CDR3 protein is CALGQDNEKLFF. The CDR3 DNA is TGTGCCCTCGGACAGGATAATGAAAAACTGTTTTTT.

This clonotype was seen a handful of times. This chain joins TRBV10-2 and TRBJ2-1, with TRBD2 matching 8 bases. After removal of 8 bases from V and 3 bases from J, the junction contained 3 bases not matched to a gene. This CDR3 is built from 13 residues. Germline loops: CDR1 WSHSY, CDR2 SAAADI. The CDR3 DNA reads TGCGCCAGCTGGCGGGAGGACTACAATGAGCAGTTCTTC. Protein product: CASWREDYNEQFF.